This TCR beta chain was identified during a study of blood T cell repertoires in COVID-19. V lost 8 bases to trimming and J lost 0 bases, with 11 bases between them. This CDR3 spans 15 amino acids. Germline V gene lookup returns CDR1 MNHEY and CDR2 SMNVEV (reference sequence). Clones were read by immunoSEQ multiplex PCR, and TCRdb kept only the in-frame ones, dropping some. The table shows about 98,000 clones, with about 85% occurring only once. This chain connects TRBV27 to TRBJ1-6; D is possibly TRBD1 (5 bases). The source is a man aged 50 or older with active COVID-19. Sequenced input: peripheral blood. The CDR3 coding sequence is TGTGCCAGCCAGGACAAGAGCTCCTATAATTCACCCCTCCACTTT. Amino acids: CASQDKSSYNSPLHF.